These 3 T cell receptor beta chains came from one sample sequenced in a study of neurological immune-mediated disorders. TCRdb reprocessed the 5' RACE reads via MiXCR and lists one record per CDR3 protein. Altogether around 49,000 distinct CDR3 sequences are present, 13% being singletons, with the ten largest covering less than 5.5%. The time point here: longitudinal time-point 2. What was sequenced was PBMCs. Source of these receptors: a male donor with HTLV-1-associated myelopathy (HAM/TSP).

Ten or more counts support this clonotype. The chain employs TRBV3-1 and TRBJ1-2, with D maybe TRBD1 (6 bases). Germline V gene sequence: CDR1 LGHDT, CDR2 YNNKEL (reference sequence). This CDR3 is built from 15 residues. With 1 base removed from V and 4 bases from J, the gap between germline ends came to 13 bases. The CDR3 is CASSQGQGKAYGYTF. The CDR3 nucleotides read TGTGCCAGCAGCCAAGGGCAGGGGAAGGCCTATGGCTACACCTTC.

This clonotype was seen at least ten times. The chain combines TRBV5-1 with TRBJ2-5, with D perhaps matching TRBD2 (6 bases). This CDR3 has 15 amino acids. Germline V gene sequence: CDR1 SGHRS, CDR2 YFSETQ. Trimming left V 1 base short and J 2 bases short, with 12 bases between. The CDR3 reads CASSLLPGEQETQYF. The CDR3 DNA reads TGCGCCAGCAGCTTGTTGCCGGGGGAGCAAGAGACCCAGTACTTC.

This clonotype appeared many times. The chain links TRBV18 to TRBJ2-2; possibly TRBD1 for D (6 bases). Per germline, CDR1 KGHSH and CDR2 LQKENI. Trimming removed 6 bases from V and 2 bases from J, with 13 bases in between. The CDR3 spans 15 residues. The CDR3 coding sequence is TGTGCCAGCTCGATAGGACAGACAAACACCGGGGAGCTGTTTTTT. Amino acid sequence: CASSIGQTNTGELFF.